The 29 T cell receptor beta chains given below trace back to one sample, sequenced in a study of T-cell memory formation after mild COVID-19. TCRdb redid the calling of the 5' RACE reads with MiXCR, one entry per CDR3 protein. The sample lists about 430,000 distinct CDR3 sequences, 18% occurring once. Source material: PBMCs or a T cell subset sorted from them (not recorded which). Every receptor here comes from a man aged 18 to 29 who had mild COVID-19 (a few samples of this study predate the infection). Cell type and time point are not known.

This clonotype was observed many times. The genes are TRBV7-2 and TRBJ2-3, with TRBD2 identical over 7 bases. V dropped 1 base and J dropped 4; count of bases not matched to a gene: 5. The CDR3 consists of 15 residues. Germline assignment: CDR1 SGHTA and CDR2 FQGNSA. The DNA of the CDR3 is TGTGCCAGCAGCTTAGAGTCTACTAGCGCAGATACGCAGTATTTT. Its protein product is CASSLESTSADTQYF.

The CDR3 sequence is CASSLLPLAVQNTEAFF. The CDR3 DNA is TGTGCCAGCAGCCTGCTACCCCTGGCAGTACAGAACACTGAAGCTTTCTTT. The chain employs TRBV7-6 and TRBJ1-1; D gene unclear. Germline lookup yields CDR1 SGHVS and CDR2 FNYEAQ. CDR3 length: 17 amino acids. Trimming took 5 bases from V and 1 from J, leaving 20 bases between them.

This clonotype has only a few counts. The chain couples TRBV7-2 to TRBJ2-1; 12 positions match TRBD2. Germline V lookup: CDR1 SGHTA, CDR2 FQGNSA. The CDR3 consists of 15 residues. The ends lost 6 bases at V and 10 bases at J; junction bases unmatched: 10. DNA for the CDR3: TGTGCCAGCAGGAGACTAGCGGGGGCCCGGGGGGAGCAGTTCTTC. Translated: CASRRLAGARGEQFF.

CDR3 sequence (DNA): TGTGCCAGCAGCCGGGGACTAGCGGGGAACCAAGAGACCCAGTACTTC. Amino acids: CASSRGLAGNQETQYF. The chain links TRBV7-7 to TRBJ2-5, with 13 bases that match TRBD2. Germline assignment: CDR1 SSHAT and CDR2 FNYEAQ (reference sequence). Trimming cost V 5 bases and J 0 bases; bases outside gene matches: 3. The CDR3 is made up of 16 amino acids.

The V gene is TRBV12-3 or TRBV12-4, the J gene TRBJ2-2; D is undetermined. The CDR3 sequence is 15 residues long. Trimming stripped 6 bases from V and 1 base from J, with 12 bases between. The CDR3 nucleotides are TGTGCCAGCAGCCTCATGGGCGAGAACACCGGGGAGCTGTTTTTT. The encoded protein is CASSLMGENTGELFF.

This clonotype was recorded a few times. The J gene is TRBJ2-7, the V gene TRBV18; tentatively, D is TRBD1 or TRBD2 (5 bases each). The CDR3 consists of 15 residues. Germline values: CDR1 KGHSH, CDR2 LQKENI. Trimming left V 4 bases short and J 2 bases short, with 15 bases between. The CDR3 DNA follows: TGTGCCAGCTCACGGGACCGGGGTCGTGCCTACGAGCAGTACGTC. Amino acid sequence: CASSRDRGRAYEQYV.

The genes are TRBV5-1 and TRBJ2-1; weak D call: TRBD1 (6 bases). V dropped 5 bases and J dropped 5 bases, with 11 bases sitting between them. CDR1 and CDR2 from the germline V gene are SGHRS and YFSETQ. This CDR3 spans 13 amino acids. CDR3 nucleotides: TGCGCCAGCAGAGACCAGGGGAACAATGAGCAGTTCTTC. Translated: CASRDQGNNEQFF.

This clonotype was recorded once. This chain connects TRBV20-1 to TRBJ1-1, with D hard to call. Deletions cut 8 bases from V and 7 bases from J, with 14 bases between. The germline gives CDR1 DFQATT, CDR2 SNEGSKA (reference sequence). The CDR3 runs to 11 residues. CDR3 sequence reads: CSTPRGSEAFF. The CDR3 DNA follows: TGCAGTACGCCGAGAGGCAGTGAAGCTTTCTTT.

This clonotype was seen more than once but under ten times. The chain is built from TRBV20-1 and TRBJ2-5; a weak D match, TRBD2 (5 bases). Germline V gene data show CDR1 as DFQATT and CDR2 as SNEGSKA (reference sequence). The V gene lost 7 bases and the J gene lost 3 bases, with 24 bases spanning the gap. The CDR3 loop spans 16 amino acids. The CDR3 nucleotides read TGCAGTGACGCTACGGGATTCCCCATGTGGGAAGAGACCCAGTACTTC. It translates to CSDATGFPMWEETQYF.

The rearrangement uses TRBV5-1 and TRBJ1-1; TRBD1 might be the D (6 bases). The ends were cut back, 4 bases at V and 0 bases at J, with 16 bases in the middle. Per the germline V gene, CDR1 is SGHRS and CDR2 is YFSETQ. This CDR3 has 16 amino acids. CDR3 sequence reads: CASSPMWGRMNTEAFF. Written as DNA, the CDR3 is TGCGCCAGCAGCCCGATGTGGGGGCGGATGAACACTGAAGCTTTCTTT.

The V call is TRBV15, the J call TRBJ1-4; no definite D call. The length of the CDR3 is 14 residues. V was shortened by 9 bases and J by 0 bases, with 11 bases between the two germline ends. Germline assignment: CDR1 LNHNV and CDR2 YYDKDF (reference sequence). For the CDR3, the DNA is TGTGCCACGGAACATCGTGCAACTAATGAAAAACTGTTTTTT. It is translated as CATEHRATNEKLFF.

This clonotype was seen a few times. The V and J genes are TRBV5-6 and TRBJ2-7, with a tentative D call TRBD1 (7 bases). Germline V lookup: CDR1 SGHDT, CDR2 YYEEEE. V lost 0 bases and J lost 5, with 15 bases in between. The CDR3 extends over 15 amino acids. The CDR3 loop is CASSLEQGRYDEQYV. The CDR3 nucleotides read TGTGCCAGCAGCTTGGAACAGGGGAGGTACGACGAGCAGTACGTC.

The CDR3 DNA is TGTGCCAGCAGCTTGGTTATAGACGGTACTGGGGCCAACGTCCTGACTTTC. It yields the protein CASSLVIDGTGANVLTF. V and J are TRBV5-6 and TRBJ2-6, with no clear D. This CDR3 is 17 amino acids long. V lost 0 bases and J lost 2, with 12 bases in between. Germline assignment: CDR1 SGHDT and CDR2 YYEEEE.

There are a few counts of this clonotype. This rearrangement joins TRBV4-3 to TRBJ2-5; 9 bases line up with TRBD1. The CDR3 extends over 17 amino acids. In germline, CDR1 is LGHNA, CDR2 YSLEER. J lost 5 bases, V lost 0 bases, and 10 bases had no gene match. The CDR3 loop reads CASSQDIGTGSTETQYF. DNA of the CDR3: TGCGCCAGCAGCCAAGATATTGGGACAGGGTCAACGGAGACCCAGTACTTC.

This clonotype occurred a few times. This chain joins TRBV11-2 and TRBJ1-2; TRBD1 matches 7 bases. The V gene's germline CDR1 is SGHAT and CDR2 FQNNGV. The CDR3 is made up of 14 amino acids. The ends lost 1 base at V and 5 bases at J; junction bases unmatched: 4. CDR3 loop: CASSLGDSWYGYTF. The CDR3 DNA sequence: TGTGCCAGCAGCTTAGGGGACAGTTGGTATGGCTACACCTTC.

This clonotype was counted between two and nine times. The J gene is TRBJ2-7, the V gene TRBV10-3; perhaps TRBD1 as D (5 bases). The CDR3 extends over 14 amino acids. The V gene lost 1 base and the J gene lost 5 bases, with 12 bases spanning the gap. Germline CDR1 is ENHRY and CDR2 is SYGVKD. DNA for the CDR3: TGTGCCATCAGTGAGTGGGCAGGGATTAACGAGCAGTACTTC. It yields the protein CAISEWAGINEQYF.

The gene calls are TRBV27 and TRBJ2-3; 12 positions agree with TRBD1. CDR3 length: 16 amino acids. V shed 5 bases and J 2 bases; nucleotides not matched to a gene: 5. CDR1 is MNHEY, CDR2 SMNVEV, per germline (reference sequence). CDR3 residues: CASSAGTGGFTDTQYF. Here the CDR3 DNA reads TGTGCCAGCAGTGCAGGGACAGGGGGCTTCACAGATACGCAGTATTTT.

This clonotype was observed a handful of times. The chain has TRBV5-5 and TRBJ2-7, with 8 bases matching TRBD1. This CDR3 comprises 14 residues. Losses at the gene ends were 7 bases for V and 3 bases for J; bases not matched to a gene: 9. Germline CDR1 is SGHKS and CDR2 is YYEKEE (reference sequence). CDR3 amino acids: CASGRQQGVYEQYF. CDR3 nucleotides: TGTGCCAGCGGACGACAACAGGGGGTCTACGAGCAGTACTTC.

The rearrangement joins TRBV7-2 to TRBJ1-1; D not resolved. The CDR3 totals 12 residues. Per germline, CDR1 SGHTA and CDR2 FQGNSA. The ends were cut back, 2 bases at V and 11 bases at J, with 12 bases in the middle. For the CDR3, the DNA is TGTGCCAGCAGCTTACTTGTCGCGGGGGCTTTCTTT. The encoded protein is CASSLLVAGAFF.

This clonotype showed up just a few times. CDR3 in DNA: TGCGCCAGCAGCCAAGTACAGGGTGCAGATACGCAGTATTTT. Its protein product is CASSQVQGADTQYF. The chain carries TRBV4-3 and TRBJ2-3, with D perhaps matching TRBD1 (6 bases). Germline V CDR1 and CDR2: LGHNA, YSLEER. This CDR3 is 14 amino acids long. The V end lost 1 base, the J end lost 4 bases, and 9 bases lay between the germline ends.

V usage is TRBV18 and J usage is TRBJ1-1; the match to TRBD1 covers 7 bases. V was pared by 8 bases and J by 5 bases, with 11 bases of the junction left unmatched. The CDR3 spans 14 residues. The germline V gene encodes CDR1 KGHSH and CDR2 LQKENI. CDR3 region: CASTPAGGRTEAFF. The CDR3 nucleotides read TGTGCCAGCACCCCTGCAGGGGGGCGGACTGAAGCTTTCTTT.

The chain joins TRBV29-1 to TRBJ2-1; TRBD2 agrees at 11 bases. This CDR3 has 15 residues. V lost 7 bases to trimming and J lost 4 bases; unmatched junction nucleotides: 9. Germline loops: CDR1 SQVTM, CDR2 ANQGSEA. The CDR3 spells CSGTKLAGGYNEQFF. The DNA of the CDR3 is TGCAGCGGTACAAAGCTAGCGGGGGGTTACAATGAGCAGTTCTTC.

This clonotype came up a few times. The chain has TRBV6-1 and TRBJ1-5; 9 bases align to TRBD1. V lost 7 bases to trimming and J lost 5 bases; unmatched junction nucleotides: 3. Germline loops: CDR1 MNHNS, CDR2 SASEGT. This CDR3 has 13 amino acids. As DNA, the CDR3 is TGTGCCAGCATTGGACAGGGGCATCAGCCCCAGCATTTT. It is translated as CASIGQGHQPQHF.

This clonotype came up a few times. The V and J genes are TRBV7-9 and TRBJ2-3; D is possibly TRBD1 (5 bases). Germline V gene lookup returns CDR1 SEHNR and CDR2 FQNEAQ (reference sequence). Trimming took 5 bases from V and 6 from J, leaving 21 bases between them. This CDR3 spans 16 amino acids. CDR3: CASSASLGLGSDTQYF. The CDR3 nucleotides are TGTGCCAGCAGCGCCTCTTTGGGGCTTGGCTCGGATACGCAGTATTTT.

In this sample, this clonotype turned up a few times. This chain uses TRBV29-1 with TRBJ1-2; the D is unclear. V was shortened by 4 bases and J by 0 bases, with 6 bases between the two germline ends. In germline, CDR1 is SQVTM, CDR2 ANQGSEA. The CDR3 is 12 amino acids. DNA of the CDR3: TGCAGCGTTGGATCGGCTAACTATGGCTACACCTTC. Its translation is CSVGSANYGYTF.

The J gene is TRBJ2-2, the V gene TRBV28; 11 bases line up with TRBD1. The J segment lost 6 bases and the V segment lost 3 bases, leaving 9 bases of the junction unmatched. Germline V gene data show CDR1 as MDHEN and CDR2 as SYDVKM. The CDR3 has 17 amino acids. The CDR3 DNA reads TGTGCCAGCAGTTTCCACGCCGGGACAGGGGGATCCGGGGAGCTGTTTTTT. It codes for CASSFHAGTGGSGELFF.

This clonotype was detected many times. The V and J genes are TRBV6-2 or TRBV6-3 and TRBJ2-7, with a tentative D call TRBD2 (6 bases). V was shortened by 7 bases and J by 5 bases, with 15 bases between the two germline ends. The length of the CDR3 is 13 residues. Germline lookup yields CDR1 MNHEY and CDR2 SVGEGT. CDR3 protein: CASMWAAGNEQYF. The DNA for the CDR3 is TGTGCCAGCATGTGGGCGGCGGGGAACGAGCAGTACTTC.

This clonotype has only a few counts. The chain joins TRBV5-1 to TRBJ2-2, with 8 bases fitting TRBD1. V shed 0 bases and J 1 base; nucleotides not matched to a gene: 2. Germline loops: CDR1 SGHRS, CDR2 YFSETQ. The CDR3 length is 16 residues. The CDR3 protein is CASSLVDRGNTGELFF. CDR3 bases: TGCGCCAGCAGCTTGGTCGACAGGGGGAACACCGGGGAGCTGTTTTTT.

This clonotype was seen a handful of times. The V gene is TRBV4-3, the J gene TRBJ1-6; 8 bases are shared with TRBD1. CDR1 and CDR2 (germline): LGHNA, YSLEER. V lost 1 base and J lost 10; bases outside the gene matches: 12. The CDR3 runs to 17 residues. The CDR3 protein is CASSQVWGEDRASPLHF. The CDR3, as DNA: TGCGCCAGCAGCCAAGTATGGGGCGAGGACAGGGCCTCACCCCTCCACTTT.